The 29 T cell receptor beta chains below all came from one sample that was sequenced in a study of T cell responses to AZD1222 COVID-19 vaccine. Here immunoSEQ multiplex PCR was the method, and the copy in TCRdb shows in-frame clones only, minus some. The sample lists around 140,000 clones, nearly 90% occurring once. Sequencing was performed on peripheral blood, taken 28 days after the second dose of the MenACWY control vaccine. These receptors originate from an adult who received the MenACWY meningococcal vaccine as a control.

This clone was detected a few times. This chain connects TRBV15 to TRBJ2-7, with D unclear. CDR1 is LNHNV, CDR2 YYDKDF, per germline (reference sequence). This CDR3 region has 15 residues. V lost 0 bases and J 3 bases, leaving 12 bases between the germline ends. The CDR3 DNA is TGTGCCACCAGCAGAGATAGGGCACAGAGCTACGAGCAGTACTTC. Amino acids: CATSRDRAQSYEQYF.

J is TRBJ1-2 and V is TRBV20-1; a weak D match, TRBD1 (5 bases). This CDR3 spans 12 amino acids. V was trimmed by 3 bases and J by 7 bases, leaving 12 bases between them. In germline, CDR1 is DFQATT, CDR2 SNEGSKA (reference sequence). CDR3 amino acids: CSASRRQIGYTF. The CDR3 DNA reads TGCAGTGCTAGTAGGCGACAGATTGGCTACACCTTC.

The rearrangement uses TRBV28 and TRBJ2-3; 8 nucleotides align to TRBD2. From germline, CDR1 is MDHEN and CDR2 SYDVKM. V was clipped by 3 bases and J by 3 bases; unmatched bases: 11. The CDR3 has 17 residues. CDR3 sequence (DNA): TGTGCCAGCAGTTTCCAGAGAGCGGGAGTCGGTACAGATACGCAGTATTTT. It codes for CASSFQRAGVGTDTQYF. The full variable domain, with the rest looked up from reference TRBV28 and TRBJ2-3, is DVKVTQSSRYLVKRTGEKVFLECVQDMDHENMFWYRQDPGLGLRLIYFSYDVKMKEKGDIPEGYSVSREKKERFSLILESASTNQTSMYLCASSFQRAGVGTDTQYFGPGTRLTVL.

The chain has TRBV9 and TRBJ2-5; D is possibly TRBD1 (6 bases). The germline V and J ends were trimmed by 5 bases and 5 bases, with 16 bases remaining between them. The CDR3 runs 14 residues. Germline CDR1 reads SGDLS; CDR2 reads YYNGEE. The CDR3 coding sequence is TGTGCCAGCAGTCGGACAGTGGGCTCGGAGACCCAGTACTTC. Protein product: CASSRTVGSETQYF.

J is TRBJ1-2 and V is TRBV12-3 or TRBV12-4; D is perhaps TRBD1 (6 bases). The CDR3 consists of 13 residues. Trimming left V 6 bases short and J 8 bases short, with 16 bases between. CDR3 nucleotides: TGTGCCAGCAGGGAACAGGGAAAGAAGGGCTACACCTTC. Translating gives CASREQGKKGYTF.

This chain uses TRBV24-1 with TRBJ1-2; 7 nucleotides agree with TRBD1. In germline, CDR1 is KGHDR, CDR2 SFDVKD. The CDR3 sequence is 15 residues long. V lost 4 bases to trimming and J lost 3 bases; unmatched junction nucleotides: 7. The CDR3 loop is CATSEWTGWDYGYTF. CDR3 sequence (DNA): TGTGCCACCAGTGAATGGACAGGATGGGACTATGGCTACACCTTC.

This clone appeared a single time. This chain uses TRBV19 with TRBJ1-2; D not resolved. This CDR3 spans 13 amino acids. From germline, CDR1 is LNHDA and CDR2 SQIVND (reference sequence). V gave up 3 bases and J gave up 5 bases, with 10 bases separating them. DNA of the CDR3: TGTGCCAGTAGTATCTCCGGGCCGTATGGCTACACCTTC. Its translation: CASSISGPYGYTF.

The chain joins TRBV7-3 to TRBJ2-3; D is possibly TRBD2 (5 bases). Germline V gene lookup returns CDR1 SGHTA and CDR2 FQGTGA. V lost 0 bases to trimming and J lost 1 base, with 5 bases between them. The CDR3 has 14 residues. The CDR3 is CASSLTSGTDTQYF. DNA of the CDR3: TGTGCCAGCAGCTTAACTAGCGGCACAGATACGCAGTATTTT.

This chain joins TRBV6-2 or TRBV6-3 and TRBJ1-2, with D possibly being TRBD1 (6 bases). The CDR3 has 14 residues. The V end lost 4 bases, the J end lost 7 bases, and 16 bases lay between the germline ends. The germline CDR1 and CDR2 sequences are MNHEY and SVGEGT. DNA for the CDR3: TGTGCCAGCAGTTGGCGTGAAGGGGGGCTTGGCTACACCTTC. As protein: CASSWREGGLGYTF.

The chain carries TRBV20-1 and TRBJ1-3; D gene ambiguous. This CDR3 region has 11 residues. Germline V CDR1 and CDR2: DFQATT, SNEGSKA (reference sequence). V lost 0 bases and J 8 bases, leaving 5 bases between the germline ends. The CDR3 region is CSARDKDTIYF. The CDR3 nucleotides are TGCAGTGCTAGAGATAAGGACACCATATATTTT.

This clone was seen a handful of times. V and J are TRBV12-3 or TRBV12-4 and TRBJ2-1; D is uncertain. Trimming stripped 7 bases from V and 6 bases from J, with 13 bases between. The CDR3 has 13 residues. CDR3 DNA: TGTGCCAGCAAACGGTTAGGGTCCAATGAGCAGTTCTTC. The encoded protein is CASKRLGSNEQFF.

The CDR3 sequence is CASSPGQGNNQPQHF. CDR3 DNA sequence: TGTGCCAGCAGTCCGGGACAGGGTAACAATCAGCCCCAGCATTTT. V usage is TRBV5-5 and J usage is TRBJ1-5, with TRBD1 matching over 9 bases. CDR3 size: 15 residues. The junction had 6 bases not matched to a gene; V was cut back by 5 bases and J by 3 bases. Germline lookup yields CDR1 SGHKS and CDR2 YYEKEE (reference sequence).

CDR3 bases: TGTGCCAGCTCCATACTAAGGGACACACAGACTAATGAAAAACTGTTTTTT. It translates to CASSILRDTQTNEKLFF. The chain combines TRBV18 with TRBJ1-4, with a weak D call TRBD1 (6 bases). The CDR3 loop spans 17 amino acids. The V end was cut by 6 bases, the J end by 2 bases, with 19 bases between. Germline V gives CDR1 KGHSH, CDR2 LQKENI. Based on the CDR3 plus reference TRBV18 and TRBJ1-4, the full variable domain is NAGVMQNPRHLVRRRGQEARLRCSPMKGHSHVYWYRQLPEEGLKFMVYLQKENIIDESGMPKERFSAEFPKEGPSILRIQQVVRGDSAAYFCASSILRDTQTNEKLFFGSGTQLSVL.

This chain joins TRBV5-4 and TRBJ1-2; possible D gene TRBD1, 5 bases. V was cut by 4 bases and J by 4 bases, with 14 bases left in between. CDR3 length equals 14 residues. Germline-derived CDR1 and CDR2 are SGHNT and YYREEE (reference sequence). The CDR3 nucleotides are TGTGCCAGCAGCCCGCCCGGGGACTCCTATGGCTACACCTTC. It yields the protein CASSPPGDSYGYTF.

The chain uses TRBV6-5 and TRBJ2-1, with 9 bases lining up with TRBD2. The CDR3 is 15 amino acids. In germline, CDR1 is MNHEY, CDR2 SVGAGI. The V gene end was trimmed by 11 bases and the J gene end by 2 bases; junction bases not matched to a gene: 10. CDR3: CAARRGGAAYNEQFF. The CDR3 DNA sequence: TGTGCCGCTCGCCGCGGGGGGGCCGCCTACAATGAGCAGTTCTTC.

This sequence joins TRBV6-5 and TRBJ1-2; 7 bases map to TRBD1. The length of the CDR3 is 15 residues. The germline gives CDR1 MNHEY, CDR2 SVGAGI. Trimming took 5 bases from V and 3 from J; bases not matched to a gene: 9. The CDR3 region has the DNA TGTGCCAGCAGTAAAAGGGACAGCTCCTACTATGGCTACACCTTC. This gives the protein CASSKRDSSYYGYTF.

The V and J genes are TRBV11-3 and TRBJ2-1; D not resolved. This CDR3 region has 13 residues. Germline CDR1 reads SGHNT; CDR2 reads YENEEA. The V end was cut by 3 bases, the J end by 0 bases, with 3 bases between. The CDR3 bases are TGTGCCAGCAGCTTGGGCTCCTACAATGAGCAGTTCTTC. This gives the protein CASSLGSYNEQFF.

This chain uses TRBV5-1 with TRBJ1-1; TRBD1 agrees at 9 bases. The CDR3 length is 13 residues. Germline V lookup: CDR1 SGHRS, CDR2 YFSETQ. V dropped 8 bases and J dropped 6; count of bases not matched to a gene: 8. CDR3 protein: CARDRGLWAEAFF. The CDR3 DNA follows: TGCGCCAGGGACAGGGGCCTCTGGGCTGAAGCTTTCTTT.

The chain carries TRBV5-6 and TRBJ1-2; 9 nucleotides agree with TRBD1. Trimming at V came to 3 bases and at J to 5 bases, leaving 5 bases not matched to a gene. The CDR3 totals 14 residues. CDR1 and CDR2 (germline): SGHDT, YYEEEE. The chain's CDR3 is CASSSTGGRYGYTF. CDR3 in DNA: TGTGCCAGCAGCTCTACAGGGGGCCGGTATGGCTACACCTTC.

This CDR3 reads CASSPMGQADYGYTF. The CDR3 nucleotides are TGTGCCAGCTCACCTATGGGACAGGCGGACTATGGCTACACCTTC. The V and J genes are TRBV18 and TRBJ1-2; 8 nucleotides agree with TRBD1. This CDR3 is built from 15 residues. V dropped 3 bases and J dropped 3; count of bases not matched to a gene: 6. The germline gives CDR1 KGHSH, CDR2 LQKENI.

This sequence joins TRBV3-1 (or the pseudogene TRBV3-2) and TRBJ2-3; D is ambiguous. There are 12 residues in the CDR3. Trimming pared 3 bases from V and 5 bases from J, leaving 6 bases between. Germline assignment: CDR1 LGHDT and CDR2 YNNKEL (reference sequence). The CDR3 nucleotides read TGTGCCAGCAGCCAGGGGATAGATACGCAGTATTTT. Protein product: CASSQGIDTQYF.

The CDR3 sequence: CASGPTGQETQYF. CDR3 sequence (DNA): TGTGCTAGTGGTCCGACAGGTCAAGAGACCCAGTACTTC. The V and J genes are TRBV12-5 and TRBJ2-5, with D possibly matching TRBD1 (6 bases). V lost 5 bases and J 2 bases, leaving 9 bases between the germline ends. This CDR3 is 13 amino acids long. Germline values: CDR1 LGHNT, CDR2 FRNRAP.

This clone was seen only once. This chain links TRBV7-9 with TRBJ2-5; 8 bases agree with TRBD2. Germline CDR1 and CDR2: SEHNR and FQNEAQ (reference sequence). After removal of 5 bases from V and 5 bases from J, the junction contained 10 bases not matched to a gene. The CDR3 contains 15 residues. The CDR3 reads CASSPPGLGEETQYF. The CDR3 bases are TGTGCCAGCAGCCCCCCGGGACTAGGAGAGGAGACCCAGTACTTC.

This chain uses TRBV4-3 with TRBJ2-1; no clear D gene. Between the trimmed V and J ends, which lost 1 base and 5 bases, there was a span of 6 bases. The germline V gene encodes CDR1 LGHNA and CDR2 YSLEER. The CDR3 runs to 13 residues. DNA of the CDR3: TGCGCCAGCAGCCAAGCTGGGGACAATGAGCAGTTCTTC. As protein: CASSQAGDNEQFF.

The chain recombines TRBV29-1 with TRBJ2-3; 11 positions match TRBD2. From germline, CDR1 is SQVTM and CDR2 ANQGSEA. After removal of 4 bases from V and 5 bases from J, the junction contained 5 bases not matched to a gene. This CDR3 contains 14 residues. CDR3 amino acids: CSVALAGAGDTQYF. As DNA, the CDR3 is TGCAGCGTTGCACTAGCGGGAGCGGGAGATACGCAGTATTTT.

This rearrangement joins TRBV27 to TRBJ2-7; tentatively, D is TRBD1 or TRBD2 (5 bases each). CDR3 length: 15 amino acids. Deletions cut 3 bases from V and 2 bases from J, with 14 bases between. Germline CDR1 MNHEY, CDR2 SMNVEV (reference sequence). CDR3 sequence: CASSLRGEAPYEQYF. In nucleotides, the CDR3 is TGTGCCAGCAGTTTGAGGGGTGAGGCTCCCTACGAGCAGTACTTC.

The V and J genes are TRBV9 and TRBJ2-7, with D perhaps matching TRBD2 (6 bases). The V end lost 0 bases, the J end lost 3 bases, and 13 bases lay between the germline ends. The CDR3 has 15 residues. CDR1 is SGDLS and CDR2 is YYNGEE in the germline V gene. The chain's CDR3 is CASSVGAAGIYEQYF. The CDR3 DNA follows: TGTGCCAGCAGCGTAGGGGCAGCGGGCATCTACGAGCAGTACTTC.

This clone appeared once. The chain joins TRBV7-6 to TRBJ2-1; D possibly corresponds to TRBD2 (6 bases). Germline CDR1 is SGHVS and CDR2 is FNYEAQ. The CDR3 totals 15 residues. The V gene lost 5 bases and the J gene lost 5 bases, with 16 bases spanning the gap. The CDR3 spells CASSPGLSIDNEQFF. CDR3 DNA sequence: TGTGCCAGCAGCCCGGGACTCTCAATCGACAATGAGCAGTTCTTC.

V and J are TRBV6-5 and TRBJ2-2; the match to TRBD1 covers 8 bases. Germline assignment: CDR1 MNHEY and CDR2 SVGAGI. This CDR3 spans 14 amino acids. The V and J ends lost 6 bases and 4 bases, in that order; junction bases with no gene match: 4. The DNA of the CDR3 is TGTGCCAGCAGGACAGGGGAGGTCACCGGGGAGCTGTTTTTT. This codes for CASRTGEVTGELFF.